A selection of T cell receptor beta chains follows, all from one sample in a study of vaccination and CD4 T cells after COVID-19. TCRdb ran MiXCR on the PCR reads and lists one entry per CDR3 protein. Among almost 15,000 distinct CDR3 sequences listed, 30% were seen once. The antigens these receptors bind are not known. The sample taken for sequencing was cultured CD4+ T cells from blood. Receptor source: a human donor with COVID-19. Each CDR3 is given without its conserved first and last residue. Fields, in order: V gene, J gene, D gene, CDR3 protein. The D gene is left open where the match is weak.

TRBV12-3/TRBV12-4	TRBJ2-7	NA	ASSPTGQTYEQY
TRBV5-4	TRBJ2-5	TRBD1	ASSPDREETQY
TRBV6-1	TRBJ1-5	NA	ASQPRHSNQPQH
TRBV5-6	TRBJ1-5	NA	ASSLARGASNQPQH
TRBV7-4	TRBJ1-4	NA	ASSTPTATNEKLF
TRBV6-2/TRBV6-3	TRBJ2-7	TRBD1	ASSYGDREYEQY
TRBV30	TRBJ2-5	NA	AWRSSEETQY
TRBV12-3/TRBV12-4	TRBJ1-1	NA	AGRDTTTTEAF
TRBV20-1	TRBJ2-5	TRBD2	SARGDGGGNGQTQY
TRBV23-1	TRBJ1-6	NA	ASSQSAQGGTHSPLH